One and the same sample provided the 13 T cell receptor beta chains below, sequenced in a study of cytomegalovirus exposure and HLA in healthy donors. The PCR ran on 60 Vbeta and 13 Jbeta primers. Libraries were prepared by immunoSEQ multiplex PCR; TCRdb keeps only in-frame clonotypes and omits some of them. Here the sample spans 100,000 to 150,000 clones, approximately 80% being singletons. The sequenced material came from PBMCs. The receptor source for this set is a man aged 50 to 59 in good health and CMV-seronegative.

V usage is TRBV28 and J usage is TRBJ1-3; 10 nucleotides match TRBD1. With 7 bases clipped from V and 2 bases from J, the junction kept 5 bases outside the gene matches. CDR3 size: 15 residues. From germline, CDR1 is MDHEN and CDR2 SYDVKM. CDR3 amino acids: CASTRQGATGNTIYF. CDR3 coding DNA: TGTGCCAGCACCAGACAGGGGGCGACTGGAAACACCATATATTTT.

The CDR3 sequence is CSVERTGENTEAFF. DNA of the CDR3: TGCAGCGTTGAACGGACAGGGGAGAACACTGAAGCTTTCTTT. V and J are TRBV29-1 and TRBJ1-1, with 9 bases that match TRBD1. Trimming at V came to 2 bases and at J to 1 base, leaving 2 bases not matched to a gene. Germline CDR1 and CDR2: SQVTM and ANQGSEA. This CDR3 comprises 14 residues.

The gene calls are TRBV10-3 and TRBJ2-3; possibly TRBD2 for D (7 bases). Trimming took 9 bases from V and 0 from J, leaving 13 bases between them. The CDR3 runs 14 residues. Per the germline V gene, CDR1 is ENHRY and CDR2 is SYGVKD. The CDR3 here is CAMGRGESTDTQYF. In DNA, the CDR3 is TGTGCCATGGGGAGGGGGGAAAGCACAGATACGCAGTATTTT.

This clone showed up just once. The chain recombines TRBV23-1 with TRBJ2-7; TRBD1 matches at 8 bases. TRBV23-1 qualifies as an ORF whose function is uncertain. The CDR3 has 15 residues. J lost 6 bases, V lost 6 bases, and 13 bases had no gene match. This CDR3 is CASRITGGPFCEQYF. CDR3 DNA sequence: TGCGCCAGCAGGATTACAGGGGGGCCGTTCTGCGAGCAGTACTTC.

A few counts support this clone. CDR3 sequence reads: CASSSPLAGGPNEQFF. The CDR3, as DNA: TGTGCCAGCAGCTCGCCTCTAGCGGGGGGGCCGAATGAGCAGTTCTTC. This chain uses TRBV5-5 with TRBJ2-1; TRBD2 aligns across 12 bases. CDR3 length equals 16 residues. J was trimmed by 7 bases and V by 3 bases; bases with no gene match: 8. Germline-derived CDR1 and CDR2 are SGHKS and YYEKEE (reference sequence).

The chain links TRBV7-9 to TRBJ1-1, with D possibly TRBD1 on 6 matching bases. CDR1 is SEHNR and CDR2 is FQNEAQ in the germline V gene (reference sequence). The CDR3 runs 12 residues. Trimming took off 3 bases at V and 8 bases at J, with 10 bases between the two ends. The CDR3 DNA follows: TGTGCCAGCAGCTTGGACAGTAACGAAGCTTTCTTT. Protein sequence: CASSLDSNEAFF.

V usage is TRBV10-3 and J usage is TRBJ2-7, with D possibly matching TRBD1 (6 bases). The CDR3 has 13 residues. V shed 10 bases and J shed 3 bases, with 16 bases lying between them. The germline gives CDR1 ENHRY, CDR2 SYGVKD. The CDR3 region has the DNA TGTGCCAGCAAGGGGACATCTAGCTACGAGCAGTACTTC. This codes for CASKGTSSYEQYF.

V gene TRBV5-4 combines with J gene TRBJ2-3; maybe TRBD2 (7 bases). CDR3 length: 14 residues. The V gene's germline CDR1 is SGHNT and CDR2 YYREEE (reference sequence). Trimming shortened V by 4 bases and J by 3 bases, and 12 bases separated the two germline ends. This CDR3 is CASSPGGGTDTQYF. CDR3 DNA: TGTGCCAGCAGCCCGGGGGGCGGTACAGATACGCAGTATTTT.

The rearrangement links TRBV6-1 to TRBJ1-2, with 9 bases that match TRBD1. The CDR3 covers 13 residues. The V and J ends lost 6 bases and 6 bases, in that order; junction bases with no gene match: 5. Germline lookup yields CDR1 MNHNS and CDR2 SASEGT. In nucleotides, the CDR3 is TGTGCCAGCAGCGCGGGACAGGGAAATGGCTACACCTTC. This sequence encodes CASSAGQGNGYTF.

V gene TRBV7-6 combines with J gene TRBJ2-3; 7 positions match TRBD2. The germline V gene encodes CDR1 SGHVS and CDR2 FNYEAQ. This CDR3 is 15 amino acids long. The V segment lost 1 base and the J segment 1 base; nucleotides outside the gene matches: 2. CDR3: CASSLGGGGTDTQYF. As DNA, the CDR3 is TGTGCCAGCAGCTTAGGGGGAGGGGGCACAGATACGCAGTATTTT. The complete variable domain, with remaining parts taken from reference TRBV7-6 and TRBJ2-3, reads GAGVSQSPRYKVTKRGQDVALRCDPISGHVSLYWYRQALGQGPEFLTYFNYEAQQDKSGLPNDRFSAERPEGSISTLTIQRTEQRDSAMYRCASSLGGGGTDTQYFGPGTRLTVL.

V is TRBV6-6 and J is TRBJ2-2, with 8 bases matching TRBD2. This CDR3 is 14 amino acids long. Germline-derived CDR1 and CDR2 are MNHNY and SVGAGI (reference sequence). Trimming cost V 4 bases and J 7 bases; bases outside gene matches: 5. In DNA, the CDR3 is TGTGCCAGCAGTTCGGGAGGGGGTAGCGGGGAGCTGTTTTTT. It encodes CASSSGGGSGELFF.

On this clone itself: The junction does not match germline at one end; this may be a read error. The chain is built from TRBV7-9 and TRBJ1-1, with 7 positions matching TRBD1. This CDR3 comprises 13 residues. Germline V gene sequence: CDR1 SEHNR, CDR2 FQNEAQ (reference sequence). CDR3 sequence: CSSSGGGWGEAFF. CDR3 DNA sequence: TGTTCCAGCAGCGGAGGGGGCTGGGGTGAAGCTTTCTTT.

The gene calls are TRBV5-6 and TRBJ1-3, with a weak D call TRBD1 (5 bases). CDR1 SGHDT and CDR2 YYEEEE come from the germline V gene. The V end lost 4 bases, the J end lost 0 bases, and 11 bases lay between the germline ends. CDR3 length: 15 residues. CDR3 DNA sequence: TGTGCCAGCAGCCGGAGGGGCGGCTCTGGAAACACCATATATTTT. Amino acid sequence: CASSRRGGSGNTIYF.